This TCR beta chain was found in a study of regulatory T cells in long-lasting Graves disease. This clonotype appeared many times. The antigen is not known. Time point in this sample: newly diagnosed GD, antithyroid drugs for less than 3 months. There was RNA extracted from PBMCs, and the TCR library was made from it. CDR3 regions were amplified by Arm-PCR using iRepertoire HTBI primers to build TCR beta libraries. TCRdb re-called the multiplex PCR reads through MiXCR, storing one row per CDR3 protein. The sample lists roughly 500,000 distinct CDR3 sequences, roughly 14% seen once, with 10% in the top ten. Study outcomes and limitations: Only a small sample size was used, which may have cut accuracy. More public clonotypes were shared by persistent patients (approximately 3,000) than by new patients (approximately 1,000).

The CDR3 spans 17 residues. CDR1 is SGHTA, CDR2 FQGNSA, per germline. V was clipped by 1 base and J by 5 bases; unmatched bases: 5. The same sample was also studied in work on T cells in Graves' hyperthyroidism and ophthalmopathy. As that report states: The HTBI set primed first-round TCR CDR3 RT-PCR.

The chain joins TRBV7-2 to TRBJ2-3; 14 bases align to TRBD2. This material consisted of peripheral blood mononuclear cells (PBMCs), taken at new diagnosis, from a patient treated with antithyroid drugs. This TCR came from a man younger than 40 with Graves disease. The CDR3 bases are TGTGCCAGCAGCTTAGATGGGACTAGCGGGAGTCTAGATACGCAGTATTTT. Translation gives CASSLDGTSGSLDTQYF.